A selection of T cell receptor beta chains follows, all from one sample in a study of neoadjuvant anti-PD-1 for oral cavity cancer. The method was immunoSEQ multiplex PCR; TCRdb's version includes in-frame clones alone and lacks a portion of them. The sample comprises tens of thousands of clones, 26% of which are singletons, and around 16% rests with the top ten. The sample in question was tumor tissue, obtained after nivolumab (anti-PD-1) treatment. These receptor sequences come from a person aged 40-85 years with oral cavity squamous cell carcinoma. CDR3s include the opening cysteine and the closing phenylalanine or tryptophan. The order of the fields is J gene, V gene, D gene, clone size, CDR3 protein, CDR3 DNA. A D gene is named only where the DNA matches it firmly. Size is omitted from some rows. Given values are once, few, many or a class for expanded clones.

J: TRBJ2-6
V: TRBV9
D: NA
size: few
CDR3: CASSARDAGANVLTF
DNA: TGTGCCAGCAGCGCCCGGGATGCTGGGGCCAACGTCCTGACTTTC

J: TRBJ2-5
V: TRBV7-9
D: TRBD2
size: NA
CDR3: CASSSGLAGLETQYF
DNA: TGTGCCAGCAGCTCGGGACTAGCGGGGTTGGAGACCCAGTACTTC

J: TRBJ2-7
V: TRBV11-2
D: NA
size: NA
CDR3: CASSLGSVRGYEQYF
DNA: TGTGCCAGCAGCTTAGGGTCGGTCAGGGGATACGAGCAGTACTTC

J: TRBJ1-1
V: TRBV30
D: TRBD1
size: NA
CDR3: CAWGTGPTEAFF
DNA: TGTGCCTGGGGGACAGGGCCCACTGAAGCTTTCTTT

J: TRBJ2-7
V: TRBV7-9
D: TRBD1
size: few
CDR3: CASSKGQSSSYEQYF
DNA: TGTGCCAGCAGCAAGGGACAGAGTAGCTCCTACGAGCAGTACTTC

J: TRBJ1-1
V: TRBV15
D: TRBD1
size: many
CDR3: CATSRPGTGNTEAFF
DNA: TGTGCCACCAGCAGACCCGGGACAGGTAACACTGAAGCTTTCTTT

J: TRBJ2-7
V: TRBV28
D: NA
size: NA
CDR3: CASRPGPLYEQYF
DNA: TGTGCCAGCAGACCGGGACCCCTCTACGAGCAGTACTTC

J: TRBJ1-5
V: TRBV5-4
D: TRBD1
size: few
CDR3: CASSPGTGDQPQHF
DNA: TGTGCCAGCAGCCCGGGGACAGGGGATCAGCCCCAGCATTTT

J: TRBJ2-7
V: TRBV4-1
D: NA
size: NA
CDR3: CASSHVTATYEQYF
DNA: TGCGCCAGCAGCCATGTTACCGCCACCTACGAGCAGTACTTC

J: TRBJ2-1
V: TRBV7-7
D: NA
size: few
CDR3: CASSHGQGGEQFF
DNA: TGTGCCAGCAGCCACGGACAGGGAGGGGAGCAGTTCTTC

J: TRBJ2-1
V: TRBV5-8
D: TRBD2
size: few
CDR3: CASSLKLANNEQFF
DNA: TGTGCCAGCAGCTTGAAACTAGCGAACAATGAGCAGTTCTTC

J: TRBJ1-2
V: TRBV20-1
D: NA
size: NA
CDR3: CSANTGNGYTF
DNA: TGCAGTGCCAATACAGGGAATGGCTACACCTTC

J: TRBJ1-1
V: TRBV30
D: NA
size: many
CDR3: CAWRRGGQFTEAFF
DNA: TGTGCCTGGAGACGGGGGGGGCAGTTCACTGAAGCTTTCTTT

J: TRBJ2-3
V: TRBV5-8
D: TRBD1
size: few
CDR3: CASSLDSGTGTDTQYF
DNA: TGTGCCAGCAGCTTGGACAGTGGGACAGGGACAGATACGCAGTATTTT

J: TRBJ2-2
V: TRBV5-8
D: NA
size: NA
CDR3: CASSLLWTFSSTGELFF
DNA: TGTGCCAGCAGCTTGCTGTGGACTTTTTCGTCGACCGGGGAGCTGTTTTTT

J: TRBJ2-6
V: TRBV5-4
D: NA
size: few
CDR3: CASSRDSSGANVLTF
DNA: TGTGCCAGCAGCAGGGACTCCTCTGGGGCCAACGTCCTGACTTTC

J: TRBJ2-1
V: TRBV7-3
D: NA
size: few
CDR3: CASSLGKEQFF
DNA: TGTGCCAGCAGCTTGGGTAAAGAGCAGTTCTTC

J: TRBJ1-5
V: TRBV5-1
D: TRBD1
size: few
CDR3: CASSPSTGNQQPQHF
DNA: TGCGCCAGCAGCCCTTCGACAGGGAATCAGCAGCCCCAGCATTTT

J: TRBJ1-2
V: TRBV5-1
D: NA
size: NA
CDR3: CASSDGTPGNGYTF
DNA: TGCGCCAGCAGCGACGGGACGCCCGGAAATGGCTACACCTTC

J: TRBJ2-1
V: TRBV6-4
D: NA
size: few
CDR3: CASSDRELDEQFF
DNA: TGTGCCAGCAGTGATCGCGAGCTCGATGAGCAGTTCTTC

J: TRBJ2-1
V: TRBV5-1
D: TRBD2
size: NA
CDR3: CASSLAPSGSAYNEQFF
DNA: TGCGCCAGCAGCTTGGCCCCTAGCGGGAGTGCCTACAATGAGCAGTTCTTC

J: TRBJ2-7
V: TRBV14
D: NA
size: NA
CDR3: CASSPSGYEQYF
DNA: TGTGCCAGCAGCCCGTCCGGGTACGAGCAGTACTTC

J: TRBJ1-1
V: TRBV6-6
D: NA
size: NA
CDR3: CASSYPSQGLNTEAFF
DNA: TGTGCCAGCAGTTACCCATCACAGGGTCTGAACACTGAAGCTTTCTTT

J: TRBJ1-2
V: TRBV7-9
D: NA
size: NA
CDR3: CASSLNQGGYTF
DNA: TGTGCCAGCAGCTTAAATCAGGGAGGCTACACCTTC